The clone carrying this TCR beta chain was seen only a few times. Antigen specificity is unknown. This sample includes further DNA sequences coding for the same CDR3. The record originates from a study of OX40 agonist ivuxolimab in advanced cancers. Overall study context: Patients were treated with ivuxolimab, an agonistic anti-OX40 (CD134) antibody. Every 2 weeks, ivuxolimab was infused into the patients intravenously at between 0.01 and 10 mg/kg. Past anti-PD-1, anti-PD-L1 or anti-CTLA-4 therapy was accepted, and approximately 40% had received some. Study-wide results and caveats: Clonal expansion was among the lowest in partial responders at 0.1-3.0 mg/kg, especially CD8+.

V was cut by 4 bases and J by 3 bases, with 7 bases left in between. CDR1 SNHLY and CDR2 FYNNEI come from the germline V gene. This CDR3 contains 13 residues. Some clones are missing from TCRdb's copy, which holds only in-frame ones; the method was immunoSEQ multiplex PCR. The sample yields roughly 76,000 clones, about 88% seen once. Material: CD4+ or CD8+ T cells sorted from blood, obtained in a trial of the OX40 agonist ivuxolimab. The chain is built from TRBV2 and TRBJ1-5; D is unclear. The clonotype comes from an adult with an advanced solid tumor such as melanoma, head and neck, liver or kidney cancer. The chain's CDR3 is CASSGQFNQPQHF. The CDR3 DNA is TGTGCCAGCAGTGGGCAGTTCAATCAGCCCCAGCATTTT. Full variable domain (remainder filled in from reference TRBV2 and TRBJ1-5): EPEVTQTPSHQVTQMGQEVILRCVPISNHLYFYWYRQILGQKVEFLVSFYNNEISEKSEIFDDQFSVERPDGSNFTLKIRSTKLEDSAMYFCASSGQFNQPQHFGDGTRLSIL.